These 18 T cell receptor beta chains were sequenced from one sample in a study of blood T cell repertoires in COVID-19. The method was immunoSEQ multiplex PCR; TCRdb's version includes in-frame clones alone and lacks a portion of them. The sample records 210,000 or so clones, approximately 86% being singletons. Sequenced sample: peripheral blood. The origin of the receptors is a woman between 25 and 40 years old with COVID-19, enrolled during active disease.

Only one count was recorded for this clone. This chain joins TRBV7-3 and TRBJ2-7, with 7 bases that match TRBD1. This CDR3 has 15 amino acids. Germline V gene lookup returns CDR1 SGHTA and CDR2 FQGTGA. After removal of 3 bases from V and 3 bases from J, the junction contained 8 bases not matched to a gene. The CDR3 protein is CASSFTGAPFYEQYF. As DNA, the CDR3 is TGTGCCAGCAGCTTTACAGGGGCACCCTTCTACGAGCAGTACTTC.

The V call is TRBV6-2 or TRBV6-3, the J call TRBJ1-1; TRBD1 agrees at 9 bases. Germline V lookup: CDR1 MNHEY, CDR2 SVGEGT. The V and J ends lost 3 bases and 3 bases, in that order; junction bases with no gene match: 14. The CDR3 has 18 residues. This CDR3 is CASSYYRTGGSGDTEAFF. Written as DNA, the CDR3 is TGTGCCAGCAGTTATTACCGTACAGGGGGCTCTGGGGACACTGAAGCTTTCTTT.

This clone came up a few times. The J gene is TRBJ1-2, the V gene TRBV10-3, with 7 positions matching TRBD1. The CDR3 length is 13 residues. Trimming removed 4 bases from V and 14 bases from J; junction bases left unmatched: 13. Germline V gives CDR1 ENHRY, CDR2 SYGVKD. The CDR3 DNA is TGTGCCATCAGTGGCCTTCAGGGGGGAGGTCCGACCTTC. Translation: CAISGLQGGGPTF.

The chain uses TRBV5-6 and TRBJ2-2; the match to TRBD1 covers 7 bases. The CDR3 consists of 14 residues. The germline V gene encodes CDR1 SGHDT and CDR2 YYEEEE. Trimming removed 3 bases from V and 7 bases from J; junction bases left unmatched: 6. The DNA of the CDR3 is TGTGCCAGCAGCTGGGGGACAGTTATCGGGGAGCTGTTTTTT. Translation gives CASSWGTVIGELFF.

This chain connects TRBV5-1 to TRBJ1-4, with D unclear. The CDR3 runs to 12 residues. V shed 4 bases and J shed 8 bases, with 9 bases lying between them. Germline V gene sequence: CDR1 SGHRS, CDR2 YFSETQ. CDR3 loop: CASSEGSEKLFF. The DNA of the CDR3 is TGCGCCAGCAGCGAGGGTTCGGAAAAACTGTTTTTT.

This clone was observed a few times. The rearrangement joins TRBV4-1 to TRBJ1-1, with 7 bases identical to TRBD1. The CDR3 spans 15 residues. Per the germline V gene, CDR1 is MGHRA and CDR2 is YSYEKL. Germline trimming cut 0 bases from V and 11 bases from J; bases unmatched to any gene: 12. The CDR3 DNA reads TGCGCCAGCAGCCAAGAAACGACAGGGACGGGGGAGGCTTTCTTT. This encodes CASSQETTGTGEAFF.

V and J are TRBV20-1 and TRBJ2-1; possible D gene TRBD1, 5 bases. Per the germline V gene, CDR1 is DFQATT and CDR2 is SNEGSKA (reference sequence). The CDR3 totals 11 residues. V lost 2 bases to trimming and J lost 14 bases, with 13 bases between them. CDR3 region: CSARLSDTEFF. CDR3 coding DNA: TGCAGTGCTAGATTGTCGGACACGGAGTTCTTC.

The chain combines TRBV5-6 with TRBJ2-7, with D perhaps TRBD2 (7 bases). There are 15 residues in the CDR3. CDR1 and CDR2 from the germline V gene are SGHDT and YYEEEE. Trimming took 0 bases from V and 2 from J, leaving 12 bases between them. The CDR3 sequence is CASSLVGGRTYEQYF. The CDR3 DNA follows: TGTGCCAGCAGCTTGGTGGGGGGGCGTACCTACGAGCAGTACTTC.

This sequence joins TRBV29-1 and TRBJ1-2, with D unclear. Germline CDR1 is SQVTM and CDR2 is ANQGSEA. V gave up 0 bases and J gave up 5 bases, with 10 bases separating them. The CDR3 consists of 13 residues. The CDR3 reads CSVEEGSAYGYTF. Written as DNA, the CDR3 is TGCAGCGTTGAAGAAGGGAGTGCTTATGGCTACACCTTC.

The chain uses TRBV28 and TRBJ1-4; D call uncertain. The CDR3 has 13 amino acids. CDR1 is MDHEN and CDR2 is SYDVKM in the germline V gene. V was clipped by 3 bases and J by 5 bases, with 7 bases between them. CDR3 region: CASSFEKNEKLFF. The DNA for the CDR3 is TGTGCCAGCAGTTTCGAGAAAAATGAAAAACTGTTTTTT.

The chain uses TRBV5-4 and TRBJ2-7; D is unresolved. Trimming removed 4 bases from V and 3 bases from J, with 11 bases in between. CDR3 length equals 13 residues. Germline loops: CDR1 SGHNT, CDR2 YYREEE (reference sequence). CDR3 sequence reads: CASSPPSRYEQYF. The CDR3 nucleotides read TGTGCCAGCAGCCCCCCTAGTCGCTACGAGCAGTACTTC.

The chain combines TRBV12-3 or TRBV12-4 with TRBJ1-1, with TRBD1 identical over 9 bases. J lost 9 bases, V lost 0 bases, and 2 bases had no gene match. This CDR3 has 13 amino acids. The CDR3 DNA follows: TGTGCCAGCAGTTTAGCGGACAGGGGACAAGCTTTCTTT. Protein sequence: CASSLADRGQAFF.

The rearrangement uses TRBV2 and TRBJ2-3; 8 nucleotides align to TRBD2. The CDR3 loop spans 15 amino acids. CDR1 and CDR2 (germline): SNHLY, FYNNEI. Trimming at V came to 4 bases and at J to 2 bases, leaving 5 bases not matched to a gene. The CDR3 spells CASSGVAGFTDTQYF. CDR3 sequence (DNA): TGTGCCAGCAGTGGGGTAGCGGGATTCACAGATACGCAGTATTTT. Drawing the rest from reference TRBV2 and TRBJ2-3, the complete variable domain is EPEVTQTPSHQVTQMGQEVILRCVPISNHLYFYWYRQILGQKVEFLVSFYNNEISEKSEIFDDQFSVERPDGSNFTLKIRSTKLEDSAMYFCASSGVAGFTDTQYFGPGTRLTVL.

V and J are TRBV27 and TRBJ2-6, with D perhaps matching TRBD2 (6 bases). CDR1 MNHEY and CDR2 SMNVEV come from the germline V gene (reference sequence). With 8 bases removed from V and 2 bases from J, the gap between germline ends came to 25 bases. This CDR3 has 19 residues. CDR3 amino acids: CASGVLGSGRRTGANVLTF. In nucleotides, the CDR3 is TGTGCCAGCGGAGTATTAGGGTCAGGGAGGAGGACTGGGGCCAACGTCCTGACTTTC.

The chain joins TRBV29-1 to TRBJ1-1; 7 nucleotides align to TRBD1. Germline trimming cut 6 bases from V and 6 bases from J; bases unmatched to any gene: 19. Germline values: CDR1 SQVTM, CDR2 ANQGSEA. This CDR3 contains 16 residues. DNA of the CDR3: TGCAGCGTCCCTGGGACAGCAAGTGCGTCCCACTCTGAAGCTTTCTTT. Its translation is CSVPGTASASHSEAFF.

The chain combines TRBV12-3 or TRBV12-4 with TRBJ1-5, with a tentative D call TRBD1 (6 bases). With 7 bases removed from V and 8 bases from J, the gap between germline ends came to 12 bases. The CDR3 consists of 12 residues. DNA for the CDR3: TGTGCCAGCAACGCAGGGGTCGAGCCCCAGCATTTT. Translated: CASNAGVEPQHF.

The J gene is TRBJ1-3, the V gene TRBV5-4, with 11 bases matching TRBD1. Trimming cost V 4 bases and J 3 bases; bases outside gene matches: 3. This CDR3 region has 15 residues. Germline lookup yields CDR1 SGHNT and CDR2 YYREEE (reference sequence). CDR3: CASSPDRGLGNTIYF. CDR3 bases: TGTGCCAGCAGCCCGGACAGGGGGCTTGGAAACACCATATATTTT.

The gene calls are TRBV25-1 and TRBJ1-2; 7 nucleotides match TRBD1. The V gene end was trimmed by 7 bases and the J gene end by 6 bases; junction bases not matched to a gene: 14. CDR1 is MGHDK and CDR2 is SYGVNS in the germline V gene. This CDR3 region has 15 residues. In DNA form, the CDR3 reads TGTGCCAGCACTACAGGGGATCGGTTTGCGGATGGCTACACCTTC. As protein: CASTTGDRFADGYTF.